This paragraph reports one T cell receptor (beta chain). Its antigen is currently unknown. V lost 3 bases and J 4 bases, leaving 15 bases between the germline ends. The CDR3 totals 15 residues. Germline values: CDR1 LNHDA, CDR2 SQIVND (reference sequence). These data originate in a study of high-grade serous ovarian cancer treatment subgroups. Study-level points and caveats: Without spatial data, bulk sequencing limits insight into HGSC tumor diversity.

Tumor tissue was taken before any definitive surgery or chemotherapy was given. Assay: immunoSEQ multiplex PCR; the TCRdb copy retains only in-frame clones and omits some. The sample carries just over 35,000 clones, roughly 83% recorded once. V is TRBV19 and J is TRBJ1-2, with D unclear. The material sequenced was tumor tissue. The TCR comes from a human donor with high-grade serous ovarian cancer. CDR3 loop: CASSIVETNPYGYTF. The CDR3 DNA sequence: TGTGCCAGTAGTATCGTTGAAACCAATCCCTATGGCTACACCTTC.